These T cell receptor beta chains were read from a single sample in a study of cytomegalovirus exposure and HLA in healthy donors. TCRdb's copy holds only in-frame clones and misses some; the assay was immunoSEQ multiplex PCR. The sample holds tens of thousands of clones, 70% to 80% seen once. Sequencing was carried out using PBMCs. These receptors were taken from a woman aged 40-49 years in good health and CMV-seropositive. CDR3s include the opening cysteine and the closing phenylalanine or tryptophan. D genes are given only for firm matches. Expanded clones are given a class, and other clones once, few, many or no size at all.

-	TRBV28	-	TRBJ2-7	CASRPVDSYEQYF	TGTGCCAGCAGACCGGTTGACAGCTACGAGCAGTACTTC
-	TRBV6-1	-	TRBJ1-2	CASSRKGDRDGYTF	TGTGCCAGCAGTAGGAAGGGGGATAGAGATGGCTACACCTTC
once	TRBV7-8	TRBD2	TRBJ2-5	CASSLVREGETQYF	TGTGCCAGCAGCTTAGTCAGGGAGGGAGAGACCCAGTACTTC
-	TRBV15	TRBD2	TRBJ2-7	CATSPDGRWEGSYEQYF	TGTGCCACCAGCCCCGACGGGCGCTGGGAGGGAAGCTACGAGCAGTACTTC
few	TRBV7-9	-	TRBJ2-6	CASSPQGTGANVLTF	TGTGCCAGCAGCCCCCAGGGAACTGGGGCCAACGTCCTGACTTTC
-	TRBV6-4	TRBD2	TRBJ2-1	CASSGQTSGGAREQFF	TGTGCCAGCAGTGGCCAGACTAGCGGGGGGGCTCGGGAGCAGTTCTTC
few	TRBV2	-	TRBJ1-1	CASILSSLVTEAFF	TGTGCCAGCATACTAAGTTCTCTGGTCACTGAAGCTTTCTTT
-	TRBV6-5	TRBD2	TRBJ2-5	CASRSGGKTQYF	TGTGCCAGCAGATCGGGAGGGAAGACCCAGTACTTC
-	TRBV12-5	TRBD1	TRBJ1-2	CASVLALDRAYGYTF	TGTGCTAGTGTCCTAGCCCTCGACAGGGCCTATGGCTACACCTTC
-	TRBV19	TRBD1	TRBJ1-1	CASSMDRAINRAFF	TGTGCCAGTAGTATGGACAGGGCTATTAATCGAGCTTTCTTT
few	TRBV19	-	TRBJ2-1	CASSLFGTSSYNEQFF	TGTGCCAGTAGCCTCTTCGGAACTAGCAGCTACAATGAGCAGTTCTTC
-	TRBV27	-	TRBJ2-7	CASRSQGYEQYF	TGTGCCAGCAGAAGCCAGGGCTACGAGCAGTACTTC
few	TRBV7-6	TRBD2	TRBJ2-7	CASSEQFSGRPSYEQYF	TGTGCCAGCAGCGAGCAGTTCAGCGGGAGGCCCTCCTACGAGCAGTACTTC
few	TRBV28	TRBD2	TRBJ2-5	CASSSGGGLETQYF	TGTGCCAGCAGTTCCGGGGGAGGGCTGGAGACCCAGTACTTC
once	TRBV9	-	TRBJ2-1	CASSAQTGTSLGNEQFF	TGTGCCAGCAGCGCCCAGACCGGGACATCCCTAGGGAATGAGCAGTTCTTC
-	TRBV29-1	-	TRBJ2-7	CSVVGVRTGISYEQYF	TGCAGCGTTGTAGGAGTAAGGACCGGGATCTCCTACGAGCAGTACTTC
-	TRBV7-8	-	TRBJ1-5	CASRAGLSNQPQHF	TGTGCCAGCAGAGCGGGCCTCAGCAATCAGCCCCAGCATTTT
once	TRBV30	TRBD1	TRBJ1-5	CAWARTGSNQPQHF	TGTGCCTGGGCCCGGACAGGGAGTAATCAGCCCCAGCATTTT
-	TRBV13	-	TRBJ2-3	CASSFFSGSRTDTQYF	TGTGCCAGCAGCTTCTTCAGCGGTTCGCGCACAGATACGCAGTATTTT
-	TRBV19	TRBD1	TRBJ1-2	CASSDTGDRSYTF	TGTGCCAGTAGTGATACAGGGGATAGGAGCTACACCTTC
-	TRBV28	TRBD2	TRBJ2-3	CASNPIAGDGDTQYF	TGTGCCAGCAACCCAATAGCGGGAGATGGGGATACGCAGTATTTT
-	TRBV6-6	-	TRBJ2-2	CASMDSNTGELFF	TGTGCCAGCATGGATAGCAACACCGGGGAGCTGTTTTTT
-	TRBV5-1	TRBD2	TRBJ2-1	CASSIRGLPNSYNEQFF	TGCGCCAGCAGCATTAGGGGACTACCGAACTCCTACAATGAGCAGTTCTTC
-	TRBV29-1	TRBD2	TRBJ2-2	CSVTGTSGSLTGELFF	TGCAGCGTTACGGGGACTAGCGGGAGTCTCACCGGGGAGCTGTTTTTT
few	TRBV7-2	-	TRBJ2-7	CASSTDSISEQYF	TGTGCCAGCAGCACCGACAGTATTAGCGAGCAGTACTTC
-	TRBV15	TRBD2	TRBJ2-5	CATSRPSGTVETQYF	TGTGCCACCAGCAGACCTAGCGGGACGGTAGAGACCCAGTACTTC
-	TRBV27	-	TRBJ2-7	CASSFRGGEQYF	TGTGCCAGCAGTTTTAGAGGGGGCGAGCAGTACTTC
-	TRBV27	-	TRBJ2-5	CASSPGLLETQYF	TGTGCCAGCAGTCCGGGACTGCTAGAGACCCAGTACTTC
once	TRBV27	TRBD1	TRBJ1-5	CASSTTGGQRNQPQHF	TGTGCCAGCAGTACGACAGGGGGTCAGCGCAATCAGCCCCAGCATTTT
once	TRBV13	TRBD1	TRBJ2-6	CASSMSRGDRGLSGANVLTF	TGTGCCAGCAGCATGTCCCGGGGGGACAGGGGGCTCTCTGGGGCCAACGTCCTGACTTTC
-	TRBV15	-	TRBJ1-1	CATSQHPNTEAFF	TGTGCCACCAGCCAACATCCGAACACTGAAGCTTTCTTT
once	TRBV30	-	TRBJ1-5	CAWSVGVGAGGNQPQHF	TGTGCCTGGAGTGTAGGGGTGGGGGCAGGGGGCAATCAGCCCCAGCATTTT
few	TRBV13	-	TRBJ2-3	CAIRWGPSESTDTQYF	TGTGCCATCAGATGGGGCCCTAGCGAGAGCACAGATACGCAGTATTTT
-	TRBV5-6	-	TRBJ2-5	CASSTLDGIRETQYF	TGTGCCAGCAGCACACTAGACGGCATCAGGGAGACCCAGTACTTC
-	TRBV5-8	-	TRBJ1-5	CASSLVATTFNQPQHF	TGTGCCAGCAGCTTGGTGGCAACAACCTTCAATCAGCCCCAGCATTTT
-	TRBV19	-	TRBJ2-1	CASSPQRVINNEQFF	TGTGCCAGTAGTCCCCAGCGGGTGATCAACAATGAGCAGTTCTTC
-	TRBV7-6	-	TRBJ2-3	CASSLWGVGIDTQYF	TGTGCCAGCAGCTTGTGGGGGGTAGGAATAGATACGCAGTATTTT
-	TRBV2	-	TRBJ1-4	CATQARDEGEKLFF	TGTGCAACCCAGGCGAGGGATGAAGGTGAAAAACTGTTTTTT
-	TRBV9	TRBD2	TRBJ2-3	CASNIAGASTDTQYF	TGTGCCAGCAACATAGCGGGGGCGAGCACAGATACGCAGTATTTT
-	TRBV6-1	-	TRBJ2-7	CASSETPAPTYEQYF	TGTGCCAGCAGTGAAACTCCAGCGCCCACCTACGAGCAGTACTTC
-	TRBV2	-	TRBJ1-1	CASKLDSNLNTEAFF	TGTGCCAGCAAGCTGGACAGTAACTTGAACACTGAAGCTTTCTTT
-	TRBV19	-	TRBJ1-5	CASSIVRSIDSNQPQHF	TGTGCCAGTAGTATAGTCCGCAGTATTGATAGCAATCAGCCCCAGCATTTT
-	TRBV12-5	-	TRBJ2-1	CASGFTLEMKYNEQFF	TGTGCTAGTGGTTTTACATTGGAGATGAAATACAATGAGCAGTTCTTC
-	TRBV30	-	TRBJ1-2	CAWTGIYGYTF	TGTGCCTGGACCGGGATCTATGGCTACACCTTC
-	TRBV9	-	TRBJ1-4	CASSGGGEKREKLFF	TGTGCCAGCAGCGGTGGGGGGGAGAAGAGGGAAAAACTGTTTTTT
-	TRBV11-1	-	TRBJ1-3	CASSSDRGNTIYF	TGTGCCAGCAGCTCCGACAGGGGAAACACCATATATTTT
-	TRBV6-5	-	TRBJ1-1	CASSYKKKGGYTEAFF	TGTGCCAGCAGTTATAAGAAAAAGGGAGGGTATACTGAAGCTTTCTTT
-	TRBV5-1	-	TRBJ2-7	CASSDLGGFDEQYF	TGCGCCAGCTCGGACCTGGGAGGATTTGACGAGCAGTACTTC
once	TRBV29-1	-	TRBJ2-3	CSVGIRGRTDTQYF	TGCAGCGTGGGGATTAGGGGTAGGACAGATACGCAGTATTTT
-	TRBV6-5	-	TRBJ1-4	CASSYQGPPGGELFF	TGTGCCAGCAGTTATCAGGGGCCCCCGGGAGGGGAACTGTTTTTT
-	TRBV19	TRBD1	TRBJ1-5	CASKKKDRDHQPQHF	TGTGCCAGTAAGAAGAAGGACAGGGATCATCAGCCCCAGCATTTT
few	TRBV15	-	TRBJ2-1	CATSRDRGVVYNEQFF	TGTGCCACCAGCAGAGATCGAGGCGTAGTCTACAATGAGCAGTTCTTC
-	TRBV7-3	-	TRBJ2-2	CASSLNGGANTGELFF	TGTGCCAGCAGCTTAAACGGCGGGGCCAACACCGGGGAGCTGTTTTTT
once	TRBV10-3	-	TRBJ2-2	CAISQGFLRANTGELFF	TGTGCCATCTCCCAGGGATTTCTCAGGGCGAACACCGGGGAGCTGTTTTTT
-	TRBV9	-	TRBJ2-5	CASTERGESWETQYF	TGTGCCAGCACCGAACGCGGGGAGTCTTGGGAGACCCAGTACTTC
-	TRBV30	TRBD1	TRBJ2-1	CASWDSINEQFF	TGTGCCTCGTGGGACAGCATCAATGAGCAGTTCTTC
-	TRBV27	-	TRBJ2-3	CASSFGGNTDTQYF	TGTGCCAGCAGTTTTGGCGGGAACACAGATACGCAGTATTTT
-	TRBV6-1	-	TRBJ2-5	CASTDGVVGQETQYF	TGTGCCAGCACCGACGGGGTTGTGGGGCAAGAGACCCAGTACTTC
-	TRBV27	-	TRBJ1-2	CASSLWAGDGYTF	TGTGCCAGCAGTTTGTGGGCAGGGGACGGCTACACCTTC
-	TRBV13	TRBD2	TRBJ2-5	CASSFSAGGQETQYF	TGTGCCAGCAGCTTTAGTGCGGGGGGACAAGAGACCCAGTACTTC